This T cell receptor (beta chain) originates from a study of CD8 T cells in ankylosing spondylitis. A single record per CDR3 protein comes from TCRdb applying MiXCR to the 5' RACE reads. The table lists around 300,000 distinct CDR3 sequences, 11% of them singletons. Findings of the study overall: One TCR beta motif, made up of seven to nine highly homologous variants, appeared characteristic of ankylosing spondylitis blood.

This clonotype was counted ten times or more. The antigen is not known. The CDR3 consists of 14 residues. V lost 3 bases, J lost 0 bases, and 8 bases lay in between. The rearrangement uses TRBV12-3 or TRBV12-4 and TRBJ1-1; D remains ambiguous. This TCR was recovered from a female donor with ankylosing spondylitis or in good health (not recorded which). The source material was blood, either unsorted or a sorted T cell fraction (not recorded which). The CDR3 protein is CASSFSDMNTEAFF. CDR3 bases: TGTGCCAGCAGTTTTAGCGATATGAACACTGAAGCTTTCTTT.